One T cell receptor beta chain is described in this entry. These data originate in a study of cytomegalovirus exposure and HLA in healthy donors. The CDR3 is 14 residues long. Germline values: CDR1 ENHRY, CDR2 SYGVKD. The V segment lost 6 bases and the J segment 0 bases; nucleotides outside the gene matches: 2. The primer mix had 60 Vbeta and 13 Jbeta primers. In the original processing: Per a later analysis, the number of unique TCR beta chains was about 78 million, of which 10 million to 11 million were shared. This table comes from immunoSEQ multiplex PCR, and its TCRdb copy is limited to in-frame clones, with some not included. V, J and clone size reflect that table, while D and trimming were determined from the DNA. Of roughly 90,000 clones listed, 70% to 85% are singletons.

Material for sequencing was PBMCs. The chain recombines TRBV10-3 with TRBJ2-1; 7 bases are a match to TRBD1. The source of this sequence is a man aged 18 to 29 in good health and CMV-seronegative. DNA for the CDR3: TGTGCCATCAGCCCAGGGGGCTCCTACAATGAGCAGTTCTTC. Translated: CAISPGGSYNEQFF.